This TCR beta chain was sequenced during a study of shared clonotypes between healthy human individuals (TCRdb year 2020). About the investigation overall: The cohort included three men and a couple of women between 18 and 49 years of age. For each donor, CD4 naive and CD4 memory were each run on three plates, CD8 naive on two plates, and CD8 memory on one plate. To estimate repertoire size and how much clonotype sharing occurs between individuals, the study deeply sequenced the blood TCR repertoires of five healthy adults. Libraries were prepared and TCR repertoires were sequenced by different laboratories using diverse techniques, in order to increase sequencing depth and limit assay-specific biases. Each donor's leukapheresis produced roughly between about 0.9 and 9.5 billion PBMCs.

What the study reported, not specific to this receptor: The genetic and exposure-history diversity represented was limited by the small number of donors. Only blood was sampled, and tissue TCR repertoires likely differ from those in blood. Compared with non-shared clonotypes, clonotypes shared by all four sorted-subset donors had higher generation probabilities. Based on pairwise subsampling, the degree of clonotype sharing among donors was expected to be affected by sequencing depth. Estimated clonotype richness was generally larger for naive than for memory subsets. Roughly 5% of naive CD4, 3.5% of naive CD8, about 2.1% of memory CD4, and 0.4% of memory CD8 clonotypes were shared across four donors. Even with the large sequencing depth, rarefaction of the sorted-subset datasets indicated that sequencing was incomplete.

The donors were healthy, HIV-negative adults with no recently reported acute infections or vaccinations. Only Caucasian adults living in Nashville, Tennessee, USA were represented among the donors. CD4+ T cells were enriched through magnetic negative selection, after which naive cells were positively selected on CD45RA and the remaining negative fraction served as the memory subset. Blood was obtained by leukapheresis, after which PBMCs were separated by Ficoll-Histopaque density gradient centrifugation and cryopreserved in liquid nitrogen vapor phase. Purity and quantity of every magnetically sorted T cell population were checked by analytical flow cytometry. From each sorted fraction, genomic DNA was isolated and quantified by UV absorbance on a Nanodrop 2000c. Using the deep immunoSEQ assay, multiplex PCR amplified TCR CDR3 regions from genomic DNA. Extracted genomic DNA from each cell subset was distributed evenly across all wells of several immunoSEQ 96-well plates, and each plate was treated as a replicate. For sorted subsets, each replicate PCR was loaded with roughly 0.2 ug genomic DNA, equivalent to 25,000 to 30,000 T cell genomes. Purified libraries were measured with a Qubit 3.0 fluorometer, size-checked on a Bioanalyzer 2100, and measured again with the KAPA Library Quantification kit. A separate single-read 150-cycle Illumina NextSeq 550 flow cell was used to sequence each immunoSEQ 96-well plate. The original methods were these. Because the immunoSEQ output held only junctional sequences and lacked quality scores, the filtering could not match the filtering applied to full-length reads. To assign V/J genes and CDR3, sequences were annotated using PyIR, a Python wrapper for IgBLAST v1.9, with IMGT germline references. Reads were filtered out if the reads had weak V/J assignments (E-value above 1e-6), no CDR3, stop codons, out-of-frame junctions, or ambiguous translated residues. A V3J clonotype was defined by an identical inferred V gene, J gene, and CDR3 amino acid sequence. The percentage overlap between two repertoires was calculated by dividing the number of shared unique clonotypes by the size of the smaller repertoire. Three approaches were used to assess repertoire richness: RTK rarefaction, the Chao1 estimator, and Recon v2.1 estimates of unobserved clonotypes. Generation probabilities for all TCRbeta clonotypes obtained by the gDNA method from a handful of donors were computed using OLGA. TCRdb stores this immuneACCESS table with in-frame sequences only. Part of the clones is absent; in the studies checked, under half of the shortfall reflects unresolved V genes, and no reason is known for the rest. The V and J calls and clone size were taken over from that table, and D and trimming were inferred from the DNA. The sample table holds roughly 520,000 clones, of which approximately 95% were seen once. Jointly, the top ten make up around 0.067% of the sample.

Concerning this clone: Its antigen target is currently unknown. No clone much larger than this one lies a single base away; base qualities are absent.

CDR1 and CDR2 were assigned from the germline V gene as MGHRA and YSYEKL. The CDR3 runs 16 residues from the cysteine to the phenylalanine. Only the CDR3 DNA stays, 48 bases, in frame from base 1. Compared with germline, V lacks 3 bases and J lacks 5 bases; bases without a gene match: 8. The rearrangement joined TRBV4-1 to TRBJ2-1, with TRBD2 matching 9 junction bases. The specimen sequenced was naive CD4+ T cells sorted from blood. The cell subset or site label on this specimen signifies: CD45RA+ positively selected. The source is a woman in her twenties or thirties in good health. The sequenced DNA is TGCGCCAGCAGCCATGCGGGAGGGTTGAGGCACAATGAGCAGTTCTTC. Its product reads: CASSHAGGLRHNEQFF.